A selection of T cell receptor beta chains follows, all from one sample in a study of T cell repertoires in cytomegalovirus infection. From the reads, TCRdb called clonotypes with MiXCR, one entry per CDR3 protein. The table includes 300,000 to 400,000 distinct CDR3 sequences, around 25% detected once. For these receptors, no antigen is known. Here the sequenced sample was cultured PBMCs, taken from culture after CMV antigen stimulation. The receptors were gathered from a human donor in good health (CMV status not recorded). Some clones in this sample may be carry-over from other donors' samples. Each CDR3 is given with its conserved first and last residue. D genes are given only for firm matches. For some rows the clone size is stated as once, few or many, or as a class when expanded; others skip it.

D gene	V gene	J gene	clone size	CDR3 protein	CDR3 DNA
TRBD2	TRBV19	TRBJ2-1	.	CASSIEGRAYNEQFF	TGTGCCAGTAGTATCGAAGGGAGGGCCTACAATGAGCAGTTCTTC
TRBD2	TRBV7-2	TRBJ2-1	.	CASSGTSLYNEQFF	TGTGCCAGTTCCGGGACTAGCCTCTACAATGAGCAGTTCTTC
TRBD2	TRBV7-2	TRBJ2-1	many	CASSGSGSPYNEQFF	TGTGCCAGCAGCGGGAGCGGGAGCCCCTACAATGAGCAGTTCTTC
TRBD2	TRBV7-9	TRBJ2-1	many	CASSILAEGRNEQFF	TGTGCCAGCAGCATACTAGCGGAAGGCCGCAATGAGCAGTTCTTC
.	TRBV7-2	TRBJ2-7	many	CASSLESGDPYEQYF	TGTGCCAGCAGCTTAGAATCGGGGGACCCTTACGAGCAGTACTTC
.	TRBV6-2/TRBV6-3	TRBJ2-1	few	CASSNGTPNNEQFF	TGTGCCAGCAGCAACGGGACGCCTAACAATGAGCAGTTCTTC
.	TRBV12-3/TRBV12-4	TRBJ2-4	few	CASRPRTRNIQYF	TGTGCCAGCAGACCTCGGACGCGGAACATTCAGTACTTC
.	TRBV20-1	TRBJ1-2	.	CSAGVGQTYGYTF	TGCAGTGCTGGGGTGGGTCAGACCTATGGCTACACCTTC
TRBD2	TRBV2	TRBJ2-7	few	CASSDGTSGRSSYEQYF	TGTGCCAGCAGTGATGGGACTAGCGGGAGGAGCTCCTACGAGCAGTACTTC
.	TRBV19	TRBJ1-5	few	CASSIRQGGEPQHF	TGTGCCAGTAGTATCCGGCAGGGAGGAGAGCCCCAGCATTTT
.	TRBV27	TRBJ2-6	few	CASSFTLGAGANVLTF	TGTGCCAGCAGTTTCACCCTAGGGGCGGGGGCCAACGTCCTGACTTTC
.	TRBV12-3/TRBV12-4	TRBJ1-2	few	CASSLTRRTNYGYTF	TGTGCCAGCAGCCTCACGAGGAGAACTAACTATGGCTACACCTTC
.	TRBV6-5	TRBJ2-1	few	CASSYSVGGDEQFF	TGTGCCAGCAGTTACTCGGTTGGGGGCGATGAGCAGTTCTTC
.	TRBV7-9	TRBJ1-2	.	CASTRDSISNYGYTF	TGTGCCAGCACCCGGGACTCTATTTCTAACTATGGCTACACCTTC
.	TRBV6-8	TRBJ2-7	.	CASSYSGGCSYEQYF	TGTGCCAGCAGTTACTCAGGGGGGTGCTCCTACGAGCAGTACTTC
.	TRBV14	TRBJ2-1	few	CASAQMNFPYNEQFF	TGTGCCAGCGCTCAAATGAACTTCCCCTACAATGAGCAGTTCTTC
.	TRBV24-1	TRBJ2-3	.	CATSDFPTTTDTQYF	TGTGCCACCAGTGATTTCCCCACTACCACAGATACGCAGTATTTT
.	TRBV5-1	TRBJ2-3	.	CASSYRGAVPDTQYF	TGCGCCAGCAGCTATAGGGGGGCGGTTCCAGATACGCAGTATTTT
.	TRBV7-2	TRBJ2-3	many	CASSPDQTRGDTQYF	TGTGCCAGCAGCCCGGACCAAACTCGCGGGGATACGCAGTATTTT
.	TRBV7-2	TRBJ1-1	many	CASSLVTGLNTEAFF	TGTGCCAGCAGCTTAGTAACAGGGCTGAACACTGAAGCTTTCTTT
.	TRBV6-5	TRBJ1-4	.	CASSYGSSTNEKLFF	TGTGCCAGCAGTTACGGCAGCTCAACTAATGAAAAACTGTTTTTT
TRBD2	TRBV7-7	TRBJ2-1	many	CASSLLAGVSNEQFF	TGTGCTAGCAGCCTCCTAGCGGGAGTGTCCAATGAGCAGTTCTTC
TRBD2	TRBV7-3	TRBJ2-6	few	CASSPLGGGMGSGANVLTF	TGTGCCAGCAGCCCCCTCGGGGGGGGAATGGGCTCTGGGGCCAACGTCCTGACTTTC
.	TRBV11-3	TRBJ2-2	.	CASSFSANTGELFF	TGTGCCAGCAGCTTCTCAGCGAACACCGGGGAGCTGTTTTTT
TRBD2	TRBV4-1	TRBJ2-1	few	CASSQDFSGYNEQFF	TGCGCCAGCAGCCAAGACTTTAGCGGGTACAATGAGCAGTTCTTC
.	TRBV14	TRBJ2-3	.	CASSQLGGSSTDTQYF	TGTGCCAGCAGCCAACTAGGCGGAAGCAGCACAGATACGCAGTATTTT
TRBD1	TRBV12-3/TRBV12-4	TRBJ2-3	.	CASSPQGVYSVSQYF	TGTGCCAGCAGTCCACAGGGGGTTTACAGTGTTTCGCAGTATTTT